These 12 T cell receptor beta chains were all obtained from the same sample, sequenced in a study of low-dose radiotherapy and immunotherapy resistance in tumors. TRAV- and TRBV-specific primers were used for first-strand cDNA, which covered alpha and beta chains. TCRs underwent approximately 20 PCR cycles of amplification with a constant-region primer and V-primer adapter. TCRdb fed the reads into MiXCR, producing one record per CDR3 protein. The sample consists of about 39,000 distinct CDR3 sequences, roughly 20% of them appearing once. The time point: after trial treatment. The treatment denotes: LDRT plus nivolumab, ipilimumab, low-dose cyclophosphamide and aspirin (RACIN trial). Sequences were derived from PBMCs, sampled after low-dose radiotherapy plus immunotherapy. The receptors come from a female donor with ovarian cancer.

The chain carries TRBV6-1 and TRBJ2-7, with 7 bases identical to TRBD2. The CDR3 has 17 amino acids. V was clipped by 0 bases and J by 1 base; unmatched bases: 9. Germline CDR1 MNHNS, CDR2 SASEGT. The CDR3 here is CASSEALRQGGSYEQYF. The CDR3 DNA reads TGTGCCAGCAGTGAAGCGCTTCGGCAGGGAGGGTCCTACGAGCAGTACTTC.

This chain connects TRBV18 to TRBJ1-1; unclear D gene. CDR3 size: 16 residues. The germline gives CDR1 KGHSH, CDR2 LQKENI. The V gene lost 3 bases and the J gene lost 1 base, with 15 bases spanning the gap. CDR3 in DNA: TGTGCCAGCTCACCCTTGACCGTGAGTACGAACACTGAAGCTTTCTTT. Its protein product is CASSPLTVSTNTEAFF.

For this clonotype: A far more abundant clone sits one base away, making this likely a read error. The chain links TRBV5-1 to TRBJ2-4; 11 bases map to TRBD2. The germline V gene encodes CDR1 SGHRS and CDR2 YFSETQ. The CDR3 contains 16 residues. With 4 bases clipped from V and 13 bases from J, the junction kept 16 bases outside the gene matches. Written as DNA, the CDR3 is TGCGCCAGCAGCCCACGGACTAGCGGGCACAACAATGAGCAGTACTTC. This gives the protein CASSPRTSGHNNEQYF.

This clonotype was counted at least ten times. The J gene is TRBJ1-6, the V gene TRBV12-3 or TRBV12-4; 7 bases fit TRBD1. The CDR3 is made up of 15 amino acids. Unmatched junction bases numbered 8, after V lost 2 bases and J lost 10 bases. CDR3 nucleotide sequence: TGTGCCAGCAGTTTAAAGGGGGCGACAGGATCACCCCTCCACTTT. Translating it yields CASSLKGATGSPLHF.

The rearrangement links TRBV28 to TRBJ2-1, with TRBD2 identical over 11 bases. CDR1 and CDR2 (germline): MDHEN, SYDVKM. This CDR3 has 22 residues. The V and J ends lost 6 bases and 2 bases, in that order; junction bases with no gene match: 24. In DNA, the CDR3 is TGTGCCAGCAGAGAGCAGGAAAAAACCGGGACTAGCGGAAAAGGGGCCTACAATGAGCAGTTCTTC. This translates into CASREQEKTGTSGKGAYNEQFF.

This clonotype came up many times. V and J are TRBV29-1 and TRBJ1-2, with D possibly being TRBD1 (6 bases). CDR1 is SQVTM and CDR2 is ANQGSEA in the germline V gene. Deletions cut 7 bases from V and 6 bases from J, with 18 bases between. CDR3 length equals 13 residues. In DNA, the CDR3 is TGCAGCGCCGAGGGGGACGCTGGGCATGGCTACACCTTC. It codes for CSAEGDAGHGYTF. Supplemented by reference TRBV29-1 and TRBJ1-2, the full variable domain reads SAVISQKPSRDICQRGTSLTIQCQVDSQVTMMFWYRQQPGQSLTLIATANQGSEATYESGFVIDKFPISRPNLTFSTLTVSNMSPEDSSIYLCSAEGDAGHGYTFGSGTRLTVV.

This clonotype appeared many times. The genes are TRBV11-2 and TRBJ2-5, with a possible D match to TRBD1 (5 bases). Trimming took off 3 bases at V and 5 bases at J, with 10 bases between the two ends. The CDR3 is 13 amino acids. Germline assignment: CDR1 SGHAT and CDR2 FQNNGV. DNA of the CDR3: TGTGCCAGCAGCTTGGGGCTACCGGAGACCCAGTACTTC. Encoded protein: CASSLGLPETQYF.

This clonotype appeared many times. The chain combines TRBV20-1 with TRBJ2-3; possible D gene TRBD1, 6 bases. Germline CDR1 and CDR2: DFQATT and SNEGSKA (reference sequence). With 0 bases removed from V and 5 bases from J, the gap between germline ends came to 15 bases. CDR3 length: 15 residues. CDR3 in amino acids: CSARDSGRGEDTQYF. The CDR3 coding sequence is TGCAGTGCTAGAGATAGTGGCAGGGGAGAAGATACGCAGTATTTT.

This clonotype is judged medium-sized. J is TRBJ2-7 and V is TRBV5-6; D uncertain. The V gene lost 3 bases and the J gene lost 0 bases, with 16 bases spanning the gap. CDR1 is SGHDT and CDR2 is YYEEEE in the germline V gene. The CDR3 has 16 residues. The CDR3: CASSSYQDWSSYEQYF. The CDR3 DNA sequence: TGTGCCAGCAGCTCGTACCAAGACTGGTCCTCCTACGAGCAGTACTTC.

This clonotype was picked up many times. This rearrangement joins TRBV2 to TRBJ2-2, with D possibly being TRBD2 (5 bases). Trimming removed 4 bases from V and 6 bases from J, with 12 bases in between. The CDR3 loop spans 14 amino acids. The germline V gene encodes CDR1 SNHLY and CDR2 FYNNEI. The CDR3 sequence is CASSGGANSGELFF. DNA for the CDR3: TGTGCCAGCAGTGGGGGAGCCAACTCCGGGGAGCTGTTTTTT.

Remarks on this clonotype: This is likely an artifact of a read error, given a far larger clone one base away. The J gene is TRBJ1-5, the V gene TRBV5-3; D not resolved. TRBV5-3 is noted as an ORF with a role that remains uncertain. The CDR3 loop spans 15 amino acids. CDR3 nucleotide sequence: TGTGCCAGCAGCTTGACCCCTGATAGCAATCAGCCCCAGCATTTT. This translates into CASSLTPDSNQPQHF.

This clonotype appeared once. This likely traces to a read error, being one base from a far larger clone. The rearrangement joins TRBV7-9 to TRBJ2-1; TRBD1 matches 9 bases. CDR1 and CDR2 from the germline V gene are SEHNR and FQNEAQ (reference sequence). There are 16 residues in the CDR3. For the CDR3, the DNA is TGCACCAGCAGCTTGTCCCCACAGGGGGCTGGCAATGAGCAGTTCTTC. This encodes CTSSLSPQGAGNEQFF.